This T cell receptor (beta chain) was sequenced in a study of long-term antiretroviral therapy in people with HIV. This CDR3 contains 13 residues. Germline loops: CDR1 SGHVS, CDR2 FQNEAQ. V lost 1 base and J lost 7, with 10 bases in between. Note on this clone: Antigen: not known.

General study findings and limits: Controls had broader CDR3 length ranges than HIV repertoires did.

Samples were assayed with immunoSEQ v3.0 at survey level. Using immunoSEQ multiplex PCR, the repertoire was profiled, and TCRdb retains in-frame clones only, with some absent. The top ten hold approximately 4.2% of the sample, which has under 20,000 clones, more than 75% seen once. The sample was unsorted PBMCs, taken 0.1 years before starting antiretroviral therapy. The sequence derives from a man aged 18 to 30 with HIV. The chain links TRBV7-8 to TRBJ1-2; D is unresolved. CDR3 coding DNA: TGTGCCAGCAGCTTAGGCGACGTAGTTGGCTACACCTTC. Residues: CASSLGDVVGYTF.